The entry below describes one TCR beta chain. CDR1 is SGHAT, CDR2 FQNNGV, per germline. Trimming stripped 4 bases from V and 6 bases from J, with 17 bases between. The CDR3 consists of 15 residues. This sample was included in a study of blood T cell repertoires in COVID-19. Study-wide context: The United States, Italy and Spain supplied acute and convalescent COVID-19 samples. Sources were T cells, B-cell-depleted T cells, or PBMCs; the material itself was cDNA or gDNA.

Per the original methods: For nucleated cells, counts were estimated from reference gene primer amplification. Repertoires were generated with immunoSEQ multiplex PCR, while TCRdb's copy carries only in-frame clones and drops some. The V and J calls and clone size come from that table; D and trimming were worked out from the DNA. The sample records under 200,000 clones, approximately 86% being singletons. This chain links TRBV11-2 with TRBJ2-3; maybe TRBD2 (6 bases). Input material: peripheral blood. The source is a woman of 80 years or more in a cohort sampled during active or convalescent COVID-19. CDR3 bases: TGTGCCAGCAGCTCCACGGGAGCGGCGGGCGATACGCAGTATTTT. Protein: CASSSTGAAGDTQYF.